One sample yielded the 19 T cell receptor beta chains listed below, sequenced in a study of T cells in Graves' hyperthyroidism and ophthalmopathy. It was RNA transcripts that yielded the amplified TCR beta CDR3 regions. Carried out on the TCR CDR3, a first-round RT-PCR used the HTBI primer set. From the multiplex PCR reads, TCRdb called clonotypes with MiXCR, one entry per CDR3 protein. The profile shows about 540,000 distinct CDR3 sequences, 35% to 55% of them singletons. The sample taken for sequencing was peripheral blood or thyroid tissue (not recorded which). The receptors come from a woman aged 18-30 years with Graves' hyperthyroidism.

The rearrangement links TRBV12-3 or TRBV12-4 to TRBJ2-5, with D possibly being TRBD1 (5 bases). Deletions cut 6 bases from V and 0 bases from J, with 17 bases between. The CDR3 length is 16 residues. CDR3 residues: CASSQEHTGHQETQYF. Written as DNA, the CDR3 is TGTGCCAGCAGCCAAGAACACACAGGACACCAAGAGACCCAGTACTTC.

This chain links TRBV7-9 with TRBJ2-7; possibly TRBD2 for D (6 bases). CDR3 length equals 14 residues. Germline values: CDR1 SEHNR, CDR2 FQNEAQ (reference sequence). Deletions cut 7 bases from V and 3 bases from J, with 16 bases between. The CDR3 DNA is TGTGCCAGCAACAACGGGCGGGGAGGCTACGAGCAGTACTTC. It translates to CASNNGRGGYEQYF.

The chain employs TRBV11-2 and TRBJ1-4, with D possibly TRBD1 on 6 matching bases. Trimming shortened V by 4 bases and J by 5 bases, and 17 bases separated the two germline ends. CDR1 SGHAT and CDR2 FQNNGV come from the germline V gene. CDR3 length: 16 residues. The CDR3 sequence is CASSSLRRGENEKLFF. As DNA, the CDR3 is TGTGCCAGCAGCTCCCTCCGCAGGGGTGAAAATGAAAAACTGTTTTTT.

This clonotype was found a few times. The chain carries TRBV7-8 and TRBJ2-7, with TRBD1 matching 8 bases. CDR1 and CDR2 (germline): SGHVS, FQNEAQ. The CDR3 is 14 residues long. Trimming at V came to 5 bases and at J to 4 bases, leaving 7 bases not matched to a gene. CDR3 protein: CASSPWTGLYEQYF. The DNA of the CDR3 is TGTGCCAGCAGCCCTTGGACAGGGTTGTACGAGCAGTACTTC.

Concerning this clonotype itself: A single base separates this from a much larger clone, so it may be a read error. The V gene is TRBV7-8, the J gene TRBJ2-7, with D unresolved. This CDR3 is 12 amino acids long. With 1 base removed from V and 9 bases from J, the gap between germline ends came to 10 bases. Looked up from germline, CDR1 is SGHVS and CDR2 is FQNEAQ. The CDR3 DNA follows: TGTGCCAGCAGCTTAGGTCCCTGGGGGCAGTACTTC. Translated: CASSLGPWGQYF.

This clonotype was detected ten times or more. This chain links TRBV29-1 with TRBJ2-7, with a weak D call TRBD1 (5 bases). Germline V gene sequence: CDR1 SQVTM, CDR2 ANQGSEA. The CDR3 runs 12 residues. The germline V and J ends were trimmed by 6 bases and 3 bases, with 12 bases remaining between them. CDR3 sequence: CSVEKDSYEQYF. In DNA, the CDR3 is TGCAGCGTGGAAAAAGACAGCTACGAGCAGTACTTC.

This clonotype was found a few times. The chain combines TRBV7-9 with TRBJ1-1, with TRBD1 as a possible D gene (6 bases). The germline CDR1 and CDR2 sequences are SEHNR and FQNEAQ (reference sequence). Trimming stripped 5 bases from V and 0 bases from J, with 16 bases between. This CDR3 spans 16 amino acids. The CDR3 DNA reads TGTGCCAGCAGCAAAACAGGGAATACGTTGAACACTGAAGCTTTCTTT. Protein: CASSKTGNTLNTEAFF.

V and J are TRBV24-1 and TRBJ2-2; unclear D gene. Germline V CDR1 and CDR2: KGHDR, SFDVKD. The CDR3 contains 17 residues. Between the trimmed V and J ends, which lost 1 base and 1 base, there was a span of 12 bases. The CDR3 sequence: CATSDFSPTMNTGELFF. CDR3 bases: TGTGCCACCAGTGATTTCTCCCCTACAATGAACACCGGGGAGCTGTTTTTT.

This clonotype was detected a few times. The DNA of the CDR3 is TGTGCCAGCAGCCCGGGACAGGGGTTTTATCAGCCCCAGCATTTT. Encoded protein: CASSPGQGFYQPQHF. This chain uses TRBV24-1 with TRBJ1-5, with 10 bases lining up with TRBD1. The CDR3 extends over 15 amino acids. V lost 11 bases and J lost 5; bases outside the gene matches: 11. In germline, CDR1 is KGHDR, CDR2 SFDVKD.

About this clonotype: A read error may be the cause here, since a much bigger clone is one base away. The genes are TRBV25-1 and TRBJ1-5, with D unclear. The CDR3 totals 14 residues. Trimming left V 6 bases short and J 9 bases short, with 18 bases between. CDR1 is MGHDK and CDR2 is SYGVNS in the germline V gene. The CDR3 DNA reads as TGTGCCAGCAGCTTGGACCTTCCTGGCCGGCCCCAGCATTTT. This encodes CASSLDLPGRPQHF. Full variable domain (outside the CDR3, taken from reference TRBV25-1 and TRBJ1-5): EADIYQTPRYLVIGTGKKITLECSQTMGHDKMYWYQQDPGMELHLIHYSYGVNSTEKGDLSSESTVSRIRTEHFPLTLESARPSHTSQYLCASSLDLPGRPQHFGDGTRLSIL.

The table lists this clonotype with a few counts. One end of the junction is discordant with germline, which a read error may explain. This chain connects TRBV10-3 to TRBJ2-7; perhaps TRBD2 as D (5 bases). There are 16 residues in the CDR3. Germline CDR1 reads ENHRY; CDR2 reads SYGVKD. In DNA, the CDR3 is TGTGCCAGCAGTGAAGCGGTCAGGAGCTCGATCTACGAGCAGTACTTC. Amino acid sequence: CASSEAVRSSIYEQYF.

The chain recombines TRBV7-8 with TRBJ2-7, with D unresolved. Germline V CDR1 and CDR2: SGHVS, FQNEAQ. With 5 bases removed from V and 7 bases from J, the gap between germline ends came to 21 bases. The CDR3 contains 15 residues. CDR3 sequence: CASSRLSWSTDEQYF. The CDR3 bases are TGTGCCAGCAGCCGACTTAGTTGGAGTACAGATGAGCAGTACTTC.

The chain carries TRBV9 and TRBJ1-2, with 10 bases that match TRBD1. The germline V gene encodes CDR1 SGDLS and CDR2 YYNGEE. The CDR3 is 16 residues long. With 4 bases clipped from V and 6 bases from J, the junction kept 12 bases outside the gene matches. As DNA, the CDR3 is TGTGCCAGCAGCCCCCTTTTATGGGGACAGGGGAATGGCTACACCTTC. This encodes CASSPLLWGQGNGYTF.

This clonotype has more than one count but fewer than ten. The chain uses TRBV7-6 and TRBJ2-7; 7 bases align to TRBD1. CDR3 length: 13 residues. Looked up from germline, CDR1 is SGHVS and CDR2 is FNYEAQ. J lost 0 bases, V lost 6 bases, and 2 bases had no gene match. The CDR3 loop is CASSQGDSYEQYF. The CDR3 DNA reads as TGTGCCAGCAGTCAGGGGGACTCCTACGAGCAGTACTTC.

The V call is TRBV7-9, the J call TRBJ2-7; D perhaps matches TRBD1 (8 bases). This CDR3 is built from 15 residues. Germline CDR1 is SEHNR and CDR2 is FQNEAQ (reference sequence). V gave up 5 bases and J gave up 3 bases, with 17 bases separating them. The CDR3 loop reads CASSAGQGGHYEQYF. The CDR3 bases are TGTGCCAGCAGCGCCGGACAGGGAGGGCACTACGAGCAGTACTTC.

This clonotype was observed a few times. The chain uses TRBV7-2 and TRBJ1-1; tentatively, D is TRBD1 (5 bases). V lost 0 bases, J lost 0 bases, and 8 bases lay in between. CDR3 length: 15 residues. Germline V gene sequence: CDR1 SGHTA, CDR2 FQGNSA. CDR3 nucleotides: TGTGCCAGCAGCTTAGCGACAGAATTGAACACTGAAGCTTTCTTT. This codes for CASSLATELNTEAFF.

This clonotype was observed a single time. With a much larger clone just one base away, this may be a read error. The genes are TRBV25-1 and TRBJ1-5; no clear D. CDR3 length: 9 amino acids. Germline lookup yields CDR1 MGHDK and CDR2 SYGVNS. In DNA form, the CDR3 reads TGTGGCAGCAATCAGCCCCAGCATTTT. This sequence encodes CGSNQPQHF. Full variable domain (outside the CDR3, taken from reference TRBV25-1 and TRBJ1-5): EADIYQTPRYLVIGTGKKITLECSQTMGHDKMYWYQQDPGMELHLIHYSYGVNSTEKGDLSSESTVSRIRTEHFPLTLESARPSHTSQYLCGSNQPQHFGDGTRLSIL.

This chain links TRBV6-2 or TRBV6-3 with TRBJ1-2; unclear D gene. Per the germline V gene, CDR1 is MNHEY and CDR2 is SVGEGT. Trimming left V 1 base short and J 2 bases short, with 8 bases between. The CDR3 has 14 residues. The CDR3 loop reads CASSYYGGNYGYTF. The CDR3 coding sequence is TGTGCCAGCAGTTACTACGGCGGGAACTATGGCTACACCTTC.

This clonotype was observed at least ten times. The chain links TRBV7-2 to TRBJ1-2; D is possibly TRBD1 (5 bases). This CDR3 region has 14 residues. Germline loops: CDR1 SGHTA, CDR2 FQGNSA. V was clipped by 1 base and J by 0 bases, with 6 bases between them. Written as DNA, the CDR3 is TGTGCCAGCAGCTTAGAGACAGCTAACTATGGCTACACCTTC. As protein: CASSLETANYGYTF.